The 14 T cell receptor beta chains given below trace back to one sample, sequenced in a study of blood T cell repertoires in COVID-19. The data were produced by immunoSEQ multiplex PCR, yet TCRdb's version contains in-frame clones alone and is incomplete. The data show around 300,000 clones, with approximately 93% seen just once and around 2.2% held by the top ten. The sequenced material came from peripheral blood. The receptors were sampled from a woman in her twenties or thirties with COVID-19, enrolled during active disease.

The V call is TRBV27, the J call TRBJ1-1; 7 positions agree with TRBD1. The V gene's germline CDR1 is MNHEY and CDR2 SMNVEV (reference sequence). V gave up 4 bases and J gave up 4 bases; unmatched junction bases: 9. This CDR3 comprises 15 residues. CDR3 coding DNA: TGTGCCAGCAGTTGGTCCACAGGGGTGAGCACTGAAGCTTTCTTT. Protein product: CASSWSTGVSTEAFF.

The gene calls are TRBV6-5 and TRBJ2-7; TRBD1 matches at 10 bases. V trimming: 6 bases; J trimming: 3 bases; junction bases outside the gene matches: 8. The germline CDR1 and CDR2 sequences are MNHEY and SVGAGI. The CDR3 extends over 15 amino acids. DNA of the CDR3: TGTGCCAGCAGGGTGACAGGGGGCCCTAGCTACGAGCAGTACTTC. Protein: CASRVTGGPSYEQYF.

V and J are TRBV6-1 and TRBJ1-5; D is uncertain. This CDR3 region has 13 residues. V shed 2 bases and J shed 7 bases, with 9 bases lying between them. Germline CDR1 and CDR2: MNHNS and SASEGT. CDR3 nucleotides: TGTGCCAGCAGTGAACTGGTTGGCCAGCCCCAGCATTTT. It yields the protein CASSELVGQPQHF.

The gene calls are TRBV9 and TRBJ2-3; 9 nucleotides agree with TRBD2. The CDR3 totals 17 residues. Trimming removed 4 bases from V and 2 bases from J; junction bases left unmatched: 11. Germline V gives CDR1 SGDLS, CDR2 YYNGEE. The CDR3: CASSPPRGGRATDTQYF. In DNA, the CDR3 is TGTGCCAGCAGCCCCCCCCGAGGCGGGAGGGCCACAGATACGCAGTATTTT.

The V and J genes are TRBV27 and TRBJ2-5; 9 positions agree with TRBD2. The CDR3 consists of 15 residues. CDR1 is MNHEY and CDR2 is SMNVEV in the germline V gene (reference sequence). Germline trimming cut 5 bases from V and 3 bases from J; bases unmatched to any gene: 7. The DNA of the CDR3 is TGTGCCAGCAGTGTAACTAGCGGGTGGGAAGAGACCCAGTACTTC. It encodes CASSVTSGWEETQYF.

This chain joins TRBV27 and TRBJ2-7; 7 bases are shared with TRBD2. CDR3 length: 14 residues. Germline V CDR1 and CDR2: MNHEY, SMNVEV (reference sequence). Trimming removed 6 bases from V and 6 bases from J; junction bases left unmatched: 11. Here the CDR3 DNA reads TGTGCCAGCAGAGCGGGCAGGGAGGGGAGCGAGCAGTACTTC. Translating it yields CASRAGREGSEQYF.

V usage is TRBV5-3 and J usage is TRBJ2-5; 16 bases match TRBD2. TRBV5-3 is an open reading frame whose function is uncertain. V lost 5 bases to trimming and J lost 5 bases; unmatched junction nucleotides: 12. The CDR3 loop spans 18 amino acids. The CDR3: CARSLSPGLAGGQETQYF. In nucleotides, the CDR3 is TGTGCCAGAAGTCTTTCTCCGGGACTAGCGGGAGGGCAGGAGACCCAGTACTTC.

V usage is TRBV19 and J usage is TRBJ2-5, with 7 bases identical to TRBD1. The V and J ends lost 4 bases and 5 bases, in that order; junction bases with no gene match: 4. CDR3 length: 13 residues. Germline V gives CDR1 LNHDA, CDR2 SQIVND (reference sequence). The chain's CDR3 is CASSTRGYETQYF. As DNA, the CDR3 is TGTGCCAGTAGTACCAGGGGGTACGAGACCCAGTACTTC.

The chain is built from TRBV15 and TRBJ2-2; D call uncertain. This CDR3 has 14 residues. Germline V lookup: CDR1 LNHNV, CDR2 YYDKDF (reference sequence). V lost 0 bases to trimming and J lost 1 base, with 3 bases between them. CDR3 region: CATSRDRNTGELFF. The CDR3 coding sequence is TGTGCCACCAGCAGAGACAGGAACACCGGGGAGCTGTTTTTT.

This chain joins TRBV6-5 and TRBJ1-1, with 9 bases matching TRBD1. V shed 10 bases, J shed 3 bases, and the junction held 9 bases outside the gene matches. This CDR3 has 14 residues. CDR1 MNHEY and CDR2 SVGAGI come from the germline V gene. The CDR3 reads CATIRTGVYTEAFF. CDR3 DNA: TGTGCCACCATTAGGACAGGGGTATACACTGAAGCTTTCTTT.

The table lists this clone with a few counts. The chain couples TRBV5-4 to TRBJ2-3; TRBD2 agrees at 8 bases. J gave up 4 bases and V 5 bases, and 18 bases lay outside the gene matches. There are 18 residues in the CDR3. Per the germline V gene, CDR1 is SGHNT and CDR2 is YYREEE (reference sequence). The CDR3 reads CASSPQTLTSGSADTQYF. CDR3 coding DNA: TGTGCCAGCAGTCCGCAGACCCTAACTAGCGGTAGTGCAGATACGCAGTATTTT.

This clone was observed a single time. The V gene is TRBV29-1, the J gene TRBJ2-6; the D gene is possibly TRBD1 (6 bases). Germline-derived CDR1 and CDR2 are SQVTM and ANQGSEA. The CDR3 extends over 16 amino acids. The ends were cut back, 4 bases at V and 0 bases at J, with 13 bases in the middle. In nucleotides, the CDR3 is TGCAGCGTTGCTACAGGGTCAAGCTCTGGGGCCAACGTCCTGACTTTC. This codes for CSVATGSSSGANVLTF.

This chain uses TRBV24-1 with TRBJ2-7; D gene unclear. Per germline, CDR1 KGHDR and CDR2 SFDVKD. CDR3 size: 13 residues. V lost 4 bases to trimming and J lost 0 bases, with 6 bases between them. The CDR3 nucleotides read TGTGCCACCAGTGAGGGCTTCTCCTACGAGCAGTACTTC. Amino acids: CATSEGFSYEQYF.

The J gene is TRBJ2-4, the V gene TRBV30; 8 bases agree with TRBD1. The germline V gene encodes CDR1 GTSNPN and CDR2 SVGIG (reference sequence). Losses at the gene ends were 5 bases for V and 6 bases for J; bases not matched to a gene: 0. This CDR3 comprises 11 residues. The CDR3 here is CAWDRGNIQYF. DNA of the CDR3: TGTGCCTGGGACAGGGGAAACATTCAGTACTTC.